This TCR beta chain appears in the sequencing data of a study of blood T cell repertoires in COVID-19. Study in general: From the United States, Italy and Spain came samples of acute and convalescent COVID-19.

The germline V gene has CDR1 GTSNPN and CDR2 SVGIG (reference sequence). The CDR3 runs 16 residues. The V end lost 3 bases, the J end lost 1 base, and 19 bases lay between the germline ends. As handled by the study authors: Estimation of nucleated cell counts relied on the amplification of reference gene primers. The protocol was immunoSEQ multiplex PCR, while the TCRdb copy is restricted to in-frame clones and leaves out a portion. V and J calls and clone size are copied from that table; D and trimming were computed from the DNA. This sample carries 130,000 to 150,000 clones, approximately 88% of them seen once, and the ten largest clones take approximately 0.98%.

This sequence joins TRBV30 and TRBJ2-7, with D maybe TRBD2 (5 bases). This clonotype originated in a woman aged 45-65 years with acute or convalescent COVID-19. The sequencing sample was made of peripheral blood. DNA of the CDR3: TGTGCCTGGAGACCGCGGACTCATGCCCTTTCCTACGAGCAGTACTTC. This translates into CAWRPRTHALSYEQYF.